This entry features one T cell receptor (beta chain) sequence. Its antigen is currently unknown. Scientists made TCR beta cDNA using 5'RACE template switching with UMIs. Using the 5' RACE reads, TCRdb records one entry per CDR3 protein without DNA. This repertoire includes fewer than 400,000 distinct CDR3 sequences. These data belong to a study of T cells expressing NK-cell markers. Study information: Cells sorted as CD3+CD56+NKG2C+, CD3+CD56+NKG2C- and CD3+CD56-NKG2C+ T cells supplied the TCR beta repertoires. Overall study findings and caveats: The study did not resolve the HCMV specificity of expanded NKG2C+ T cell clones. The CD3+CD56-NKG2C+ fraction of four donors was likewise dominated by these clonotypes.

This TCR derives from a man aged 18-70 years in good health. Material for sequencing was blood T cells: a sorted CD56 or NKG2C T cell subset, CD4+ or CD8+ T cells, or bulk PBMC T cells (not recorded which).

CDR3: CASSLQGSLKAFF. The rearrangement uses TRBV28 and TRBJ1-1; as DNA is missing, the TRBD1 call by TCRdb cannot be tested. CDR3 size: 13 residues. Germline lookup yields CDR1 MDHEN and CDR2 SYDVKM. Filled out from reference TRBV28 and TRBJ1-1, the complete variable domain reads DVKVTQSSRYLVKRTGEKVFLECVQDMDHENMFWYRQDPGLGLRLIYFSYDVKMKEKGDIPEGYSVSREKKERFSLILESASTNQTSMYLCASSLQGSLKAFFGQGTRLTVV.